This T cell receptor beta chain appears in the sequencing data of a study of T cells in Graves' hyperthyroidism and ophthalmopathy. Study context: Peripheral blood was taken when the disease was first diagnosed, before any treatment began. Regarding the study as a whole: Ophthalmopathy was told apart from stable hyperthyroidism by a 13 V-J model. The model's output predicted ophthalmopathy at a median of 6.5 months prior to onset.

RNA transcripts provided the source from which TCR beta CDR3 regions were amplified. HTBI primers were the set used in a first-round RT-PCR of the TCR CDR3. TCRdb independently ran MiXCR on the multiplex PCR reads; one entry per CDR3 protein. The sample carries fewer than 650,000 distinct CDR3 sequences, 13% to 15% recorded once. This CDR3 has 15 amino acids. Germline CDR1 SGHTA, CDR2 FQGNSA. Trimming shortened V by 5 bases and J by 8 bases, and 19 bases separated the two germline ends. Fresh peripheral blood, 9.5 to 10 ml of it, supplied the PBMCs. This clonotype was seen repeatedly, ten times or more. Antigen: not known.

The chain uses TRBV7-2 and TRBJ2-1; D possibly uses TRBD1 or TRBD2 (5 bases each). The clonotype originates from a young woman with Graves' ophthalmopathy. Sequenced material: blood. The CDR3 DNA sequence: TGTGCCAGCAGCCCAGCTCTTGGTCGGGGCGATGAGCAGTTCTTC. It is translated as CASSPALGRGDEQFF.